This T cell receptor (beta chain) comes out of a study of read filtering for tumor transcriptome and immune sequencing. On the study more broadly: The cohort had about 16 men and more than 13 women aged roughly 40 to 90, mean roughly 71 years. Study-wide points: The sorted CD138-negative fraction was a mixed bone marrow immune population, not purified T cells. Dropping single-read clonotypes raised IR-seq and RNA-seq shared-clonotype correlation.

The library was built from roughly 400 ng RNA with molecular barcoded adaptors for alpha/delta and beta/gamma chains. TCRdb reprocessed the reads via MiXCR and lists one record per CDR3 protein. The profile covers 35,000 to 40,000 distinct CDR3 sequences, with approximately 14% appearing a single time and approximately 35% taken by the ten largest. Every patient had bone marrow sampled while the disease was active. This clonotype was seen a few times. Its antigen remains unknown. CDR3 length equals 15 residues. V was trimmed by 2 bases and J by 4 bases, leaving 12 bases between them. The germline V gene encodes CDR1 SNHLY and CDR2 FYNNEI.

The sequenced sample consisted of a population of CD138-negative cells sorted from bone marrow. The clonotype was recovered from a donor at least 40 years old with multiple myeloma. V gene TRBV2 combines with J gene TRBJ1-5, with unresolved D. The CDR3 DNA reads TGTGCCAGCAGTGAAATTTTGGCCTCTAATCAGCCCCAGCATTTT. It yields the protein CASSEILASNQPQHF.